Each of the 9 T cell receptor beta chains below was sequenced from the same sample in a study of graft-versus-host responses after intestinal transplantation. The data were produced by immunoSEQ multiplex PCR, yet TCRdb's version contains in-frame clones alone and is incomplete. This table has tens of thousands of clones, under 95% appearing once. Sample: PBMCs, taken about 120 days after intestinal transplantation. These receptors originate from a human patient who received an intestinal transplant, so some T cells may come from the graft donor.

The chain employs TRBV6-5 and TRBJ2-5; no firm D call. The V end was cut by 2 bases, the J end by 4 bases, with 5 bases between. CDR1 is MNHEY, CDR2 SVGAGI, per germline. The CDR3 totals 12 residues. CDR3 DNA: TGTGCCAGCAGTTACGTGGGAGAGACCCAGTACTTC. Translating it yields CASSYVGETQYF.

The rearrangement links TRBV2 to TRBJ1-2; maybe TRBD1 (5 bases). Per germline, CDR1 SNHLY and CDR2 FYNNEI. Trimming cost V 8 bases and J 3 bases, with 25 bases left between them. This CDR3 contains 17 residues. The CDR3 DNA follows: TGTGCCAGCCACGGAATTCGGGACCCTTCGCCGGACTATGGCTACACCTTC. This sequence encodes CASHGIRDPSPDYGYTF.

The sample holds one count of this clone. The chain combines TRBV7-3 with TRBJ2-7, with 7 bases lining up with TRBD2. V gave up 10 bases and J gave up 5 bases; unmatched junction bases: 17. This CDR3 comprises 15 residues. The germline V gene encodes CDR1 SGHTA and CDR2 FQGTGA. The CDR3 sequence is CAKHSDSGTKNEQYF. The DNA for the CDR3 is TGTGCCAAGCATTCTGACTCCGGGACTAAGAACGAGCAGTACTTC.

This clone was seen a single time. The rearrangement joins TRBV27 to TRBJ2-7, with 11 bases fitting TRBD1. Germline lookup yields CDR1 MNHEY and CDR2 SMNVEV (reference sequence). V shed 7 bases, J shed 6 bases, and the junction held 8 bases outside the gene matches. This CDR3 region has 14 residues. In DNA, the CDR3 is TGTGCCAGCACCCCCGGACAGGGGGCGAGCGAGCAGTACTTC. Translation gives CASTPGQGASEQYF.

In this sample, this clone turned up a few times. The chain recombines TRBV19 with TRBJ2-7; TRBD1 or TRBD2 may be the D gene (6 bases each). V shed 1 base and J shed 3 bases, with 13 bases lying between them. The CDR3 length is 15 residues. CDR1 is LNHDA, CDR2 SQIVND, per germline (reference sequence). Here the CDR3 DNA reads TGTGCCAGTAGTATAGTACCGGGGGCAGGCTACGAGCAGTACTTC. Protein product: CASSIVPGAGYEQYF.

This chain uses TRBV6-5 with TRBJ2-1; 10 nucleotides line up with TRBD1. V gave up 4 bases and J gave up 5 bases; unmatched junction bases: 2. The CDR3 is 14 residues long. Germline V gene data show CDR1 as MNHEY and CDR2 as SVGAGI. In nucleotides, the CDR3 is TGTGCCAGCAGTTCCGGGACAGGGGACAATGAGCAGTTCTTC. Translated, it gives CASSSGTGDNEQFF.

The chain combines TRBV27 with TRBJ2-7, with TRBD1 matching 7 bases. The CDR3 contains 13 residues. The J segment lost 2 bases and the V segment lost 8 bases, leaving 6 bases of the junction unmatched. The germline V gene encodes CDR1 MNHEY and CDR2 SMNVEV (reference sequence). The CDR3 here is CASGNRGPYEQYF. The CDR3 DNA reads TGTGCCAGCGGTAACAGGGGCCCCTACGAGCAGTACTTC.

This rearrangement joins TRBV5-1 to TRBJ1-1; D might be TRBD1 (5 bases). There are 14 residues in the CDR3. Per the germline V gene, CDR1 is SGHRS and CDR2 is YFSETQ. V was clipped by 0 bases and J by 4 bases, with 10 bases between them. In DNA, the CDR3 is TGCGCCAGCAGCTTGGTGGGGCTTGGCACTGAAGCTTTCTTT. The encoded protein is CASSLVGLGTEAFF.

The V and J genes are TRBV5-1 and TRBJ1-6; D possibly corresponds to TRBD1 (5 bases). Trimming stripped 3 bases from V and 14 bases from J, with 18 bases between. This CDR3 is 14 amino acids long. Germline V lookup: CDR1 SGHRS, CDR2 YFSETQ. CDR3 loop: CASSYDRMGGSLHF. CDR3 DNA: TGCGCCAGCAGCTATGACCGGATGGGGGGGTCCCTCCACTTT.